This is a list of T cell receptor beta chains from one sample in a study of cytomegalovirus exposure and HLA in healthy donors. TCRdb's table, derived via immunoSEQ multiplex PCR, lists solely in-frame clones and lacks some. The sample yields 80,000 to 95,000 clones, 78% seen once. Sequencing was performed on PBMCs. These receptors were collected from a man aged 18-30 years in good health and CMV-seropositive. Each CDR3 is given with its conserved first and last residue. Each record gives: J gene, V gene, CDR3 protein.

>TRBJ2-2|TRBV4-1
CASSPSLGTVMTGELFF
>TRBJ1-1|TRBV5-1
CASSGRENTEAFF
>TRBJ2-7|TRBV28
CASSRDYKIEQYF
>TRBJ2-5|TRBV4-1
CASSPEREGRMETQYF
>TRBJ2-7|TRBV29-1
CSVPGTGGYEQYF
>TRBJ2-7|TRBV2
CASKVTSGSWFEQYF
>TRBJ2-3|TRBV15
CATSRRGGSTDTQYF
>TRBJ1-2|TRBV25-1
CASSGRGLGYGYTF
>TRBJ2-7|TRBV28
CASSLGGYEQYF
>TRBJ2-1|TRBV10-1
CASSEPDGGENEQFF
>TRBJ2-7|TRBV7-2
CASSLARGLYEQYF
>TRBJ2-5|TRBV11-1
CASSQQGAGETQYF
>TRBJ2-7|TRBV25-1
CASRFRGEQYF
>TRBJ2-3|TRBV5-1
CASSLVSGREATQYF
>TRBJ2-2|TRBV28
CASRRFMWEKPPGELFF
>TRBJ2-1|TRBV25-1
CVSSENRGALLEQFF
>TRBJ2-1|TRBV11-3
CASSPARLPYNEQFF
>TRBJ2-1|TRBV4-2
CASSQELGGDEQFF
>TRBJ1-5|TRBV10-3
CAISPGQGILNQPQHF
>TRBJ1-1|TRBV29-1
CSVEDQGSNTEAFF
>TRBJ2-7|TRBV5-1
CASSLGQSATYEQYF
>TRBJ2-5|TRBV20-1
CSAALRLQYF
>TRBJ1-1|TRBV28
CASSWLRGMNTEAFF
>TRBJ1-3|TRBV19
CASSSPLFSAIYF
>TRBJ1-1|TRBV5-6
CASNPPGQLIGTEAFF
>TRBJ2-2|TRBV4-1
CASSQETGQLPGELFF
>TRBJ1-1|TRBV11-3
CASSLSGVNTEAFF
>TRBJ1-4|TRBV11-3
CASTREGQEKLFF
>TRBJ2-7|TRBV7-9
CASSLSLAGGGYEQYF
>TRBJ1-1|TRBV7-9
CASSFDRTGRSEAFF
>TRBJ1-3|TRBV7-8
CASRPDRGGTSGNTIYF
>TRBJ2-5|TRBV5-1
CASRVEQETQYF